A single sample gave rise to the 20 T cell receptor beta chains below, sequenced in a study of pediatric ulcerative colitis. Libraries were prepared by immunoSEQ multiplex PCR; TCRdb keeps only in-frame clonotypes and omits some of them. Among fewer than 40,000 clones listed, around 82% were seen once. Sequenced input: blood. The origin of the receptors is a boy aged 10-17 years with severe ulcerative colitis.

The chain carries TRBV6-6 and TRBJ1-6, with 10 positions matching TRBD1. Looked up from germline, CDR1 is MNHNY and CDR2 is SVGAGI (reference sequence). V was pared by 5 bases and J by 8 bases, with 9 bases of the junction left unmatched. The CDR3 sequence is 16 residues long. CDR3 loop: CASSPNPGTGDSPLHF. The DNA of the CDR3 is TGTGCCAGCAGTCCCAATCCCGGGACAGGGGATTCACCCCTCCACTTT.

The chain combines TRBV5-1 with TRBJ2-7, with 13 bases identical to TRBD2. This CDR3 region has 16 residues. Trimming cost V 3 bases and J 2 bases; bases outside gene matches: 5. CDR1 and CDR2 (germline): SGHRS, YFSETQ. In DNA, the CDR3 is TGCGCCAGCAGCTCGGGACTAGCGGGGCCGACCTACGAGCAGTACTTC. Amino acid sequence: CASSSGLAGPTYEQYF. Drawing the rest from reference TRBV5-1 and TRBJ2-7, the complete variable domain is KAGVTQTPRYLIKTRGQQVTLSCSPISGHRSVSWYQQTPGQGLQFLFEYFSETQRNKGNFPGRFSGRQFSNSRSEMNVSTLELGDSALYLCASSSGLAGPTYEQYFGPGTRLTVT.

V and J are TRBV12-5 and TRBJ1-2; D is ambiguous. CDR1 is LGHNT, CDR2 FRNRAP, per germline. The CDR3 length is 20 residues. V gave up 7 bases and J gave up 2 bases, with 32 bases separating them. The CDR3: CASAFSTPDPTKGGNYGYTF. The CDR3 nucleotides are TGTGCTAGTGCCTTTTCCACCCCAGACCCGACAAAAGGTGGAAACTATGGCTACACCTTC.

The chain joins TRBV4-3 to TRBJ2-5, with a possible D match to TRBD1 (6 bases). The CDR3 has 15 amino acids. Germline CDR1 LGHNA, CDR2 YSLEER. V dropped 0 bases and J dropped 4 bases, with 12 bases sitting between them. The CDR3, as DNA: TGCGCCAGCAGCCAAGAAGGGACACAGAGAGAGACCCAGTACTTC. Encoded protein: CASSQEGTQRETQYF.

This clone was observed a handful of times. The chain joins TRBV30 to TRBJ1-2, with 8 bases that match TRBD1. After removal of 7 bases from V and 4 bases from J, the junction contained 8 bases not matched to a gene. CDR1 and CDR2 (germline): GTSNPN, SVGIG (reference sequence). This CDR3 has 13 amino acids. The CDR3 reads CASGQGGGYGYTF. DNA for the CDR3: TGTGCCTCAGGACAGGGCGGAGGCTATGGCTACACCTTC.

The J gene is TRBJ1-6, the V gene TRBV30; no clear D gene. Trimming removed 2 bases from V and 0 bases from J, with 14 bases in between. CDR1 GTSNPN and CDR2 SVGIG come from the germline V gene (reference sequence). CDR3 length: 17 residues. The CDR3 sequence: CAWSIGPMSSYNSPLHF. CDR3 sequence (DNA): TGTGCCTGGAGTATCGGACCGATGAGCTCCTATAATTCACCCCTCCACTTT. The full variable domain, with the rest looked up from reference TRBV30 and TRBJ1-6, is SQTIHQWPATLVQPVGSPLSLECTVEGTSNPNLYWYRQAAGRGLQLLFYSVGIGQISSEVPQNLSASRPQDRQFILSSKKLLLSDSGFYLCAWSIGPMSSYNSPLHFGNGTRLTVT.

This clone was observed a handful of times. The CDR3 loop reads CASTLRQLNPLNQPQHF. The CDR3 nucleotides read TGTGCCAGCACCCTACGACAGCTAAACCCTCTCAATCAGCCCCAGCATTTT. The rearrangement uses TRBV2 and TRBJ1-5; a possible D gene is TRBD1 (5 bases). V gave up 7 bases and J gave up 3 bases, with 22 bases separating them. This CDR3 has 17 amino acids. Per the germline V gene, CDR1 is SNHLY and CDR2 is FYNNEI.

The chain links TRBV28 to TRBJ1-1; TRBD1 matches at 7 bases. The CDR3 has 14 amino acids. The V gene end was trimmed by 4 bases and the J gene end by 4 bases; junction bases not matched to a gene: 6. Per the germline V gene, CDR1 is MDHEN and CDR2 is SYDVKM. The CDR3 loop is CASSSTGWGTEAFF. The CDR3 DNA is TGTGCCAGCAGTTCGACAGGGTGGGGCACTGAAGCTTTCTTT.

This CDR3 is CASSESAGITEAFF. CDR3 sequence (DNA): TGTGCCAGCAGTGAATCCGCAGGGATCACTGAAGCTTTCTTT. The chain is built from TRBV25-1 and TRBJ1-1, with D possibly TRBD1 on 5 matching bases. There are 14 residues in the CDR3. V lost 1 base and J 4 bases, leaving 10 bases between the germline ends. The germline CDR1 and CDR2 sequences are MGHDK and SYGVNS.

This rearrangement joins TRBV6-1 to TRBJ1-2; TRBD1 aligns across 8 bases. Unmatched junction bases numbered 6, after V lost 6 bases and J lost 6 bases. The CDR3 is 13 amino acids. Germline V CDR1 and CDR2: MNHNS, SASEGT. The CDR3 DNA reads TGTGCCAGCAGGACAGGGGACGTCGATGGCTACACCTTC. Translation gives CASRTGDVDGYTF.

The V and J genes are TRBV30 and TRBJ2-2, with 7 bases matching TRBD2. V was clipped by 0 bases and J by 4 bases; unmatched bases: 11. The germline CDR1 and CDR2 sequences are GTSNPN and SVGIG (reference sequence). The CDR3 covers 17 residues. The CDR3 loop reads CAWSVIRRGGTTGELFF. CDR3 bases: TGTGCCTGGAGTGTAATCCGACGCGGGGGTACCACCGGGGAGCTGTTTTTT. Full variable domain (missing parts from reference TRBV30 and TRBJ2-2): SQTIHQWPATLVQPVGSPLSLECTVEGTSNPNLYWYRQAAGRGLQLLFYSVGIGQISSEVPQNLSASRPQDRQFILSSKKLLLSDSGFYLCAWSVIRRGGTTGELFFGEGSRLTVL.

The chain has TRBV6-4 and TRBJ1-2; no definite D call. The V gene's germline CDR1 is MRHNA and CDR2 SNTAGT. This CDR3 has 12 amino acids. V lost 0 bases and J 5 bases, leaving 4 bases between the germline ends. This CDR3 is CASSDSSYGYTF. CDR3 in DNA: TGTGCCAGCAGTGACTCCAGTTATGGCTACACCTTC.

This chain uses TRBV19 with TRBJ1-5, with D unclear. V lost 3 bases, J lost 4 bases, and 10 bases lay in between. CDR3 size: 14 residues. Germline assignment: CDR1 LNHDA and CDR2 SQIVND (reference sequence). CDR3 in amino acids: CASSIWTINQPQHF. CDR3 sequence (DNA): TGTGCCAGTAGTATCTGGACGATTAATCAGCCCCAGCATTTT.

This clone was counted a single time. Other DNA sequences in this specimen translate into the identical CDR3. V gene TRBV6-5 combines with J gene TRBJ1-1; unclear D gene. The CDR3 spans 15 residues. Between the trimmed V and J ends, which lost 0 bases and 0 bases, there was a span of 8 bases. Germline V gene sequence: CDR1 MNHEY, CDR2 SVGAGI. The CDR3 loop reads CASSYSRGLNTEAFF. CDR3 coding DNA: TGTGCCAGCAGTTACTCACGGGGTCTGAACACTGAAGCTTTCTTT.

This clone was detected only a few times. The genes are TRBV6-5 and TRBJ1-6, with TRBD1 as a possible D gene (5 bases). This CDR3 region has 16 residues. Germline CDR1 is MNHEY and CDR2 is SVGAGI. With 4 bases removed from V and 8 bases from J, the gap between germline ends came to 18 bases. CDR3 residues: CASSSPREGADSPLHF. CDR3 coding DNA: TGTGCCAGCAGTTCTCCTCGGGAAGGGGCGGATTCACCCCTCCACTTT.

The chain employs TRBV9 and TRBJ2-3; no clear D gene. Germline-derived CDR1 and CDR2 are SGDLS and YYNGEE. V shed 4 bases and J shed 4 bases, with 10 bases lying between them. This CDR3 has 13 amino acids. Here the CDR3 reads CASSRSYADTQYF. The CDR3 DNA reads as TGTGCCAGCAGCCGATCCTACGCAGATACGCAGTATTTT.

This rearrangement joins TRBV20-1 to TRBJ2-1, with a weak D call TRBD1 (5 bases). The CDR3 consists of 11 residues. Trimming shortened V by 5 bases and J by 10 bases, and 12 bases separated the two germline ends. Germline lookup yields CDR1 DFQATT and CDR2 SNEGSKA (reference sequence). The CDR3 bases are TGCAGTGCTCTAACCCCAGGGGAGCAGTTCTTC. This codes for CSALTPGEQFF.

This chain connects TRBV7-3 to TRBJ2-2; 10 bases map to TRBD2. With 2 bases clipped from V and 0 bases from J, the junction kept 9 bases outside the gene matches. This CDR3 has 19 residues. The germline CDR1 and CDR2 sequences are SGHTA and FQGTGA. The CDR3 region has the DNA TGTGCCAGCAGCTTAGAGCCGCTAGCGGGGGCCACGAACACCGGGGAGCTGTTTTTT. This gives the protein CASSLEPLAGATNTGELFF.

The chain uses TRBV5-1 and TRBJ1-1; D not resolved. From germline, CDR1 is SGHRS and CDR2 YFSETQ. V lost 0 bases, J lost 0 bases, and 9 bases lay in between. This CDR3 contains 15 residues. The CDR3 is CASSLAPGLNTEAFF. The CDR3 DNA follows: TGCGCCAGCAGCTTGGCTCCGGGCTTGAACACTGAAGCTTTCTTT.

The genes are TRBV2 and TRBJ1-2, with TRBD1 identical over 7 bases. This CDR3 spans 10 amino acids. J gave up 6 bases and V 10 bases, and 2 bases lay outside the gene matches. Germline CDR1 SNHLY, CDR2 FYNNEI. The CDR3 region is CATGQDGYTF. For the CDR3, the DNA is TGTGCCACCGGACAGGATGGCTACACCTTC.